This TCR beta chain was sequenced in a study of identical twins. The CDR3 runs 16 residues. The germline V gene encodes CDR1 SGHAT and CDR2 FQNNGV. V lost 5 bases to trimming and J lost 8 bases; unmatched junction nucleotides: 13. A note on this clonotype: Antigen unknown.

TCRdb re-derived calls from the 5' RACE reads in MiXCR, one entry per CDR3 protein. The sample carries hundreds of thousands of distinct CDR3 sequences, around 21% recorded once. With no exceptions, donors were healthy Caucasians. Whole-study results and caveats: Abundant cord blood beta clonotypes carried fewer insertions; memory repertoires showed none.

These data also featured in a second study, about T cells expressing NK-cell markers. That paper notes: Sequenced donors, eight in total, included seven who were HCMV-seropositive and one who was seronegative. HCMV specificity was not established for the expanded NKG2C+ T cell clones.

The chain recombines TRBV11-2 with TRBJ1-3, with 9 bases identical to TRBD1. Sequencing was carried out using PBMCs. The origin of this receptor is a woman aged 18-29 years in good health. CDR3 bases: TGTGCCAGCAGCACCCGGGACAGGGTGAGGGGGGACACCATATATTTT. It yields the protein CASSTRDRVRGDTIYF.